One TCR beta chain is described in this entry. Its antigen is as yet unknown. The CDR3 totals 12 residues. The V gene lost 3 bases and the J gene lost 12 bases, with 11 bases spanning the gap. The germline V gene encodes CDR1 LNHDA and CDR2 SQIVND (reference sequence). This sample was taken from a study of OX40 agonist ivuxolimab in advanced cancers. At the level of the study: Patients assigned to dose escalation were diagnosed with hepatocellular carcinoma, melanoma, renal cell or head and neck cancer. Three patients, one with hepatocellular carcinoma and two with cutaneous melanoma, achieved partial responses. Prior anti-PD-1, anti-PD-L1 or anti-CTLA-4 therapy did not bar entry, and more than 35% had some. Broader study findings: Researchers did not establish what antigens the expanded peripheral T cells target.

Using immunoSEQ multiplex PCR, the repertoire was profiled, and TCRdb retains in-frame clones only, with some absent. The sample has just over 90,000 clones, 94% seen once. This rearrangement joins TRBV19 to TRBJ1-4; unclear D gene. Here the sequenced sample was CD4+ or CD8+ T cells sorted from blood, taken in a trial of the OX40 agonist ivuxolimab. The TCR sequence derives from an adult with an advanced solid tumor such as melanoma, head and neck, liver or kidney cancer. CDR3 residues: CASSILSGELFF. The CDR3, as DNA: TGTGCCAGTAGTATCCTCAGCGGAGAACTGTTTTTT.